This TCR beta chain originates from a study of technical replicates of blood from a handful of donors. Data came from immunoSEQ multiplex PCR; TCRdb stores just in-frame clones and leaves some out. The sample consists of approximately 75,000 clones, 95% to 97% of them appearing once. The CDR3 is made up of 15 amino acids. Trimming removed 2 bases from V and 4 bases from J; junction bases left unmatched: 5. CDR1 and CDR2 (germline): KGHSH, LQKENI. The origin of this receptor is a human donor in good health. Sequenced sample: T cells isolated from PBMCs. This chain connects TRBV18 to TRBJ2-7; 10 bases align to TRBD1. The CDR3 region is CASSPGTGAGYEQYF. The CDR3 nucleotides read TGTGCCAGCTCACCAGGGACAGGGGCGGGGTACGAGCAGTACTTC.